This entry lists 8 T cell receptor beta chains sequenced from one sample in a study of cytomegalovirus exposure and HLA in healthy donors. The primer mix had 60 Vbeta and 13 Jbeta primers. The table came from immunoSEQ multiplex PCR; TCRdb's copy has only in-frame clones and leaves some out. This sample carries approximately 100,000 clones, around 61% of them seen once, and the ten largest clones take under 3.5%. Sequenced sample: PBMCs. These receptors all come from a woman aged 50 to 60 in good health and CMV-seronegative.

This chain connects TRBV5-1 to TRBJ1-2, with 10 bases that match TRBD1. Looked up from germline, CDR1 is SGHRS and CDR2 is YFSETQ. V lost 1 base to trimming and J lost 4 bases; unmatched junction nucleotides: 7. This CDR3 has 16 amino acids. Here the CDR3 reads CASSLRRDRGFYGYTF. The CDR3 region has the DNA TGCGCCAGCAGCTTGAGGCGGGACAGGGGATTCTATGGCTACACCTTC.

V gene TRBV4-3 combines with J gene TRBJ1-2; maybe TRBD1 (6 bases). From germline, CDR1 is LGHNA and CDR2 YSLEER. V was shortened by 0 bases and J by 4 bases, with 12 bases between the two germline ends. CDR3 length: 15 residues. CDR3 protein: CASSQDAGAGYGYTF. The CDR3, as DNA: TGCGCCAGCAGCCAAGATGCAGGGGCGGGCTATGGCTACACCTTC.

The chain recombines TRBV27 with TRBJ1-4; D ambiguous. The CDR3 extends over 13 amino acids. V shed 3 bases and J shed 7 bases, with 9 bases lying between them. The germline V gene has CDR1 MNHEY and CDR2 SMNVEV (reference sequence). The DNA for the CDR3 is TGTGCCAGCAGTTTCTCAAGCCTTGAAAAACTGTTTTTT. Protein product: CASSFSSLEKLFF.

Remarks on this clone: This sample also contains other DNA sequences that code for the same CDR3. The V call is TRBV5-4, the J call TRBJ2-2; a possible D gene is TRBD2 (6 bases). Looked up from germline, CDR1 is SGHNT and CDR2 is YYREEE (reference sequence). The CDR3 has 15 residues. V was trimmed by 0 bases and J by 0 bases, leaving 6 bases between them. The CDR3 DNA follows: TGTGCCAGCAGCTTGGGACTAGCGAACACCGGGGAGCTGTTTTTT. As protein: CASSLGLANTGELFF. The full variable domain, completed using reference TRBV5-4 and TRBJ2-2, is ETGVTQSPTHLIKTRGQQVTLRCSSQSGHNTVSWYQQALGQGPQFIFQYYREEENGRGNFPPRFSGLQFPNYSSELNVNALELDDSALYLCASSLGLANTGELFFGEGSRLTVL.

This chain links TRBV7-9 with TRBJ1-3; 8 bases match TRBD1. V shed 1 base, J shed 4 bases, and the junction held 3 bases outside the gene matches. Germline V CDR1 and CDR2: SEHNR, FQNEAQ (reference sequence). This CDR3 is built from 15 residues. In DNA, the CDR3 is TGTGCCAGCAGCTTAGGGACAGGGTACGGAAACACCATATATTTT. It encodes CASSLGTGYGNTIYF.

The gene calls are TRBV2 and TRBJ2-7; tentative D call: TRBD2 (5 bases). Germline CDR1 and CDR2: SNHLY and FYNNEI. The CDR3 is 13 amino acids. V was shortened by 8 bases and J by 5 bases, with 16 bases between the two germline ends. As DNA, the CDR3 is TGTGCCAGCGCTAGCCCAAATCAGGACGAGCAGTACTTC. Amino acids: CASASPNQDEQYF.

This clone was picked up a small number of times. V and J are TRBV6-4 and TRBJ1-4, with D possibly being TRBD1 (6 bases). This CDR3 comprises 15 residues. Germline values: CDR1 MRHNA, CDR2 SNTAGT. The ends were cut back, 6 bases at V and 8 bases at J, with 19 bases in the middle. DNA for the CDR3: TGTGCCAGCAGCCCCGGGGCCAGGGGTAACGAAAAACTGTTTTTT. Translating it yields CASSPGARGNEKLFF.

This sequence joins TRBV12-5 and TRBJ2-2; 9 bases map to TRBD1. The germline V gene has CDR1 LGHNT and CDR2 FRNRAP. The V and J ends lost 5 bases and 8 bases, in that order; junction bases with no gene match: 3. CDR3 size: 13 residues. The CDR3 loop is CASGGQGMGELFF. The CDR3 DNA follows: TGTGCTAGTGGTGGACAGGGGATGGGGGAGCTGTTTTTT.